The present T cell receptor (beta chain) was sequenced within a study of blood T cell repertoires in COVID-19. Study-wide background: Material from acute and convalescent COVID-19 was sourced from the United States, Italy and Spain. Sample material is recorded as cDNA or gDNA derived from T cells, B-cell-depleted T cells, or PBMCs.

Original processing methods: Estimated nucleated cell counts came from reference gene primer amplification. Data came from immunoSEQ multiplex PCR; TCRdb stores just in-frame clones and leaves some out. V and J calls and clone size follow that table, whereas D and trimming were derived from the DNA. Here the sample spans about 320,000 clones, about 82% being singletons. Germline assignment: CDR1 LGHDT and CDR2 YNNKEL (reference sequence). Germline trimming cut 6 bases from V and 4 bases from J; bases unmatched to any gene: 6. The CDR3 sequence is 14 residues long. Sequenced sample: peripheral blood. This chain uses TRBV3-1 (or the pseudogene TRBV3-2) with TRBJ2-7; 10 positions match TRBD1. The sequence was obtained from a woman aged 50 to 65 with acute or convalescent COVID-19. The CDR3 DNA is TGTGCCAGCAGTGACAGGGGGCAAGAATACGAGCAGTACTTC. This translates into CASSDRGQEYEQYF.